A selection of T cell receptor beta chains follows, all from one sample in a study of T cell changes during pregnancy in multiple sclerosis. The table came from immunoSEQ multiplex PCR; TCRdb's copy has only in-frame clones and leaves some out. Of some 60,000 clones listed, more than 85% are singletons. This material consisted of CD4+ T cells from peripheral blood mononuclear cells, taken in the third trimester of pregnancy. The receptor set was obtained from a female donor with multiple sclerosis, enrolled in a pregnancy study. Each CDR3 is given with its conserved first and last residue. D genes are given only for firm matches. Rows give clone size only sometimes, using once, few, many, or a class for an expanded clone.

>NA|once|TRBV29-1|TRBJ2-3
TGCAGCGTTGAGTTGCCGGGGAAGGATACGCAGTATTTT
CSVELPGKDTQYF
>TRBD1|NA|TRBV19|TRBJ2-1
TGTGCCAGTATCCCCGGGACAGGGGCGACGAATGAGCAGTTCTTC
CASIPGTGATNEQFF
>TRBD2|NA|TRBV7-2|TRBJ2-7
TGTACCAGCAGCATCGGACTAGCGGGGGATACCTACGAGCAGTACTTC
CTSSIGLAGDTYEQYF
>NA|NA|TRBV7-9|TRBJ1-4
TGTGCCAGCAGCTTTAGCGGGCAAACTAATGAAAAACTGTTTTTT
CASSFSGQTNEKLFF
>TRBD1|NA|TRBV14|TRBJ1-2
TGTGCCAGCAGCCCGGGACAGCTTAACTATGGCTACACCTTC
CASSPGQLNYGYTF
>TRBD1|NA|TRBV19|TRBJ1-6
TGTGCCACGACCGACAGGGGAGATAATTCACCCCTCCACTTT
CATTDRGDNSPLHF
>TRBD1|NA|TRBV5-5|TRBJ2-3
TGTGCCAGCAGCTTGCCTTGGACAGGGACCACAGATACGCAGTATTTT
CASSLPWTGTTDTQYF
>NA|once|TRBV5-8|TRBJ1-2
TGTGCCAGCACGCGGGGAGGCGGTGGCTACACCTTC
CASTRGGGGYTF
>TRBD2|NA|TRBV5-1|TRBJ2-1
TGCGCCAGCAGCATTAGCGGGAGAGGGTCCTACAATGAGCAGTTCTTC
CASSISGRGSYNEQFF
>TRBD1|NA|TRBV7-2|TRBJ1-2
TGTGCCAGCAGCTCACAGGGGGGGAGTGGCTACACCTTC
CASSSQGGSGYTF
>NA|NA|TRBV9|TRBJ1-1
TGTGCCAGCAGCGTAGACATGAACACTGAAGCTTTCTTT
CASSVDMNTEAFF
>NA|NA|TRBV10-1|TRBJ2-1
TGCGCCAGCAGTGACGCGCCCCGGGAGTCGGGCTACAATGAGCAGTTCTTC
CASSDAPRESGYNEQFF
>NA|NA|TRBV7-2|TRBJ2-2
TGTGCCAGCAGCTTAGAAGCCGGGAAAGTGGAGCTGTTTTTT
CASSLEAGKVELFF
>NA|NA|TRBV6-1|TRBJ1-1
TGTGCCAGCCACTTCGTTGGAGCCTCGGGTTTCTTT
CASHFVGASGFF
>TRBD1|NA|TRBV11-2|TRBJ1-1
TGTGCCAGCAGCGTATCACCGGGACAGGGTGCCGACACTGAAGCTTTCTTT
CASSVSPGQGADTEAFF
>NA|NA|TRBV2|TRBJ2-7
TGTGCCAGCAGTGGACAACTCTACGAGCAGTACTTC
CASSGQLYEQYF
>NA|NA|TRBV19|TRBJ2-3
TGTGCCAGTAGGAGGACAGAGCTGGGCACAGATACGCAGTATTTT
CASRRTELGTDTQYF
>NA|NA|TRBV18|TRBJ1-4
TGTGCCAGCTCACCACGAGACGCCGGAGGGACTAATGAAAAACTGTTTTTT
CASSPRDAGGTNEKLFF
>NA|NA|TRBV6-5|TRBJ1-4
TGTGCCAGCAGTTACGGGCCTTCAACTAATGAAAAACTGTTTTTT
CASSYGPSTNEKLFF
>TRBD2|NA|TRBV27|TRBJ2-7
TGTGCCAGCAGATCGGACAGAACACTAGCGGGGCCTACTACCTACGAGCAGTACTTC
CASRSDRTLAGPTTYEQYF
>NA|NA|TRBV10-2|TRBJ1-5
TGCGCCAGCAGTGAGTCGGATTGGGCTCAGCCCCAGCATTTT
CASSESDWAQPQHF
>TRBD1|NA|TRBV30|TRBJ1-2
TGTGCCTGGGACGAGGACAGGGCAACTAACTATGGCTACACCTTC
CAWDEDRATNYGYTF
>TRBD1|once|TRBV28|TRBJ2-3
TGTGCCAGCAGTTCTGAAGACAGGGTATTTGATACGCAGTATTTT
CASSSEDRVFDTQYF
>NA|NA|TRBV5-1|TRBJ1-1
TGCGCCAGCAGCTTGCGTCTAAGCACTGAAGCTTTCTTT
CASSLRLSTEAFF
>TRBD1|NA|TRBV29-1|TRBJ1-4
TGCAGCGCAAACAGGGGTACTAATGAAAAACTGTTTTTT
CSANRGTNEKLFF
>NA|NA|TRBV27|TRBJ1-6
TGTGCCAGCAGTTTATCTGGGGGGGTTATTTCACCCCTCCACTTT
CASSLSGGVISPLHF
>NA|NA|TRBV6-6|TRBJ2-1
TGTGCCAGCAGTTGGGCGTCGGATGAGCAGTTCTTC
CASSWASDEQFF
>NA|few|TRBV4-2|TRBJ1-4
TGTGCCAGCAGCCAAGACCGGAAGCGTGAAAAACTGTTTTTT
CASSQDRKREKLFF
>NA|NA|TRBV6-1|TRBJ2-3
TGTGCCAGCACCATGCCAGGGGCTGCCACAGATACGCAGTATTTT
CASTMPGAATDTQYF
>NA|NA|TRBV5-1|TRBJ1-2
TGCGCCAGCAGCTTGGCCAGGACAGAATATGGCTACACCTTC
CASSLARTEYGYTF
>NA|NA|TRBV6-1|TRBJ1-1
TGTGCCAGCAGTGAAGGGGCGCAGCTTGAAGCTTTCTTT
CASSEGAQLEAFF
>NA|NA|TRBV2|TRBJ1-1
TGTGCCAGCATGGGGTTTGAGGGAACTGAAGCTTTCTTT
CASMGFEGTEAFF
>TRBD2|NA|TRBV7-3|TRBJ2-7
TGTGCCAGCAGCTCGACTAGCGGGGGGGCCAAGATCGAGCAGTACTTC
CASSSTSGGAKIEQYF
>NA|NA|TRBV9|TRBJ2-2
TGTGCCAGCAGCGTCGTGACAACTACCGGGGAGCTGTTTTTT
CASSVVTTTGELFF
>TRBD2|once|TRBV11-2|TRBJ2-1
TGTGCCAGCAGCCGGGGACTAGCGGAATATGCGTACAATGAGCAGTTCTTC
CASSRGLAEYAYNEQFF
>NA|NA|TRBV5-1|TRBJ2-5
TGCGCCAGCAGCTTGCAGGTAGAAGAGACCCAGTACTTC
CASSLQVEETQYF
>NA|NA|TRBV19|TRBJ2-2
TGTGCCAGTAGTATAGTTCCTGGCTTGGTCACCGGGGAGCTGTTTTTT
CASSIVPGLVTGELFF
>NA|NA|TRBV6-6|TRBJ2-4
TGTGCCAGCAGTTCCGATCAGGGTACCATTCAGTACTTC
CASSSDQGTIQYF
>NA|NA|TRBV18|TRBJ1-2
TGTGCCAGCTCACCACCGAGGGGGTTAGGAGGCTACACCTTC
CASSPPRGLGGYTF
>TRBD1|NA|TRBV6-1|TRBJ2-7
TGTGCCAGCATGGCGGGACAGGACTCCTACGAGCAGTACTTC
CASMAGQDSYEQYF
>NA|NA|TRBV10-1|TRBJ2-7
TGCGCCAGCAGTGACAGGGATATCGAGCAGTACTTC
CASSDRDIEQYF
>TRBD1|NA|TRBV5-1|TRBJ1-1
TGCGCCAGCAGCTTGGTTGTCAGGGGGCGCGGTGGCACTGAAGCTTTCTTT
CASSLVVRGRGGTEAFF
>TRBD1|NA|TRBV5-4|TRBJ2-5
TGTGCCAGCAGTAGGGTTACCGACAGGGCCCAAGAGACCCAGTACTTC
CASSRVTDRAQETQYF
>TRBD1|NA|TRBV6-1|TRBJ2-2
TGTGCCAGCAAGGGACAGAGAAACACCGGGGAGCTGTTTTTT
CASKGQRNTGELFF
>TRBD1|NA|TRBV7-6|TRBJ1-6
TGTGCCAGCAGCGCCGGGACAGGGGGGACCAATTCACCCCTCCACTTT
CASSAGTGGTNSPLHF
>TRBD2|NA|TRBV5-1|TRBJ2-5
TGCGCCAGCAGCCCAAAGCGGGGGTCCGGGGGTTTACAAGAGACCCAGTACTTC
CASSPKRGSGGLQETQYF
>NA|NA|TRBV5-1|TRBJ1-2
TGCGCCAGCAGCTTGTCGAGCCAACAGGGTGGCTACACCTTC
CASSLSSQQGGYTF
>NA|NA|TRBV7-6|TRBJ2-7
TGTGCCAGCAGCTTGGCGGGTGGGTACGAGCAGTACTTC
CASSLAGGYEQYF